Listed below are T cell receptor beta chains from one sample, sequenced in a study of blood T cell repertoires in COVID-19. Profiling relied on immunoSEQ multiplex PCR, and the TCRdb table lists in-frame clones only, not all of them. Among 45,000 to 55,000 clones, approximately 84% were seen once, and the ten largest hold 14% to 15%. The sequenced sample was peripheral blood. The receptors here all came from a human donor with active or convalescent COVID-19. The donor label of this sample is uncertain. Each CDR3 is given with its conserved first and last residue. Each record gives: J gene, V gene, CDR3 protein.

J gene: TRBJ2-5
V gene: TRBV4-3
CDR3 protein: CASSPTPRGETQYF

J gene: TRBJ1-4
V gene: TRBV6-5
CDR3 protein: CASRQGANEKLFF

J gene: TRBJ1-5
V gene: TRBV2
CDR3 protein: CASSDPGGSLGNQPQHF

J gene: TRBJ1-3
V gene: TRBV19
CDR3 protein: CASKRTGRSLVAGNTIYF

J gene: TRBJ2-3
V gene: TRBV28
CDR3 protein: CASSSPSPTGGGADTQYF

J gene: TRBJ2-7
V gene: TRBV18
CDR3 protein: CASSPGPKWNEQYF

J gene: TRBJ2-3
V gene: TRBV10-3
CDR3 protein: CAISETSGRSDTQYF

J gene: TRBJ1-2
V gene: TRBV7-8
CDR3 protein: CASSRRDRGPGGYTF

J gene: TRBJ2-7
V gene: TRBV29-1
CDR3 protein: CSVEGTTYEQYF

J gene: TRBJ1-2
V gene: TRBV20-1
CDR3 protein: CSANRRSTF

J gene: TRBJ2-5
V gene: TRBV4-2
CDR3 protein: CASSLSGTSAEETQYF

J gene: TRBJ2-5
V gene: TRBV7-9
CDR3 protein: CASSPQGNDLETQYF

J gene: TRBJ2-2
V gene: TRBV7-3
CDR3 protein: CASRERGGSVTGELFF

J gene: TRBJ2-7
V gene: TRBV19
CDR3 protein: CATIAASYEQYF

J gene: TRBJ2-2
V gene: TRBV19
CDR3 protein: CASSPGLVSTGELFF

J gene: TRBJ1-1
V gene: TRBV12-3/TRBV12-4
CDR3 protein: CASSGTGGAFF

J gene: TRBJ2-1
V gene: TRBV11-2
CDR3 protein: CASSSLTSGIYNEQFF

J gene: TRBJ2-7
V gene: TRBV4-2
CDR3 protein: CASSRGPGQTYEQYF

J gene: TRBJ2-7
V gene: TRBV7-7
CDR3 protein: CASSLYEGQPYEQYF

J gene: TRBJ2-6
V gene: TRBV18
CDR3 protein: CASSNQGASGANVLTF

J gene: TRBJ1-4
V gene: TRBV5-1
CDR3 protein: CASSSGTSQGLELFF

J gene: TRBJ1-1
V gene: TRBV4-1
CDR3 protein: CASSQVQGTGNTEAFF

J gene: TRBJ2-2
V gene: TRBV11-1
CDR3 protein: CASSPTALVSGELFF

J gene: TRBJ2-6
V gene: TRBV5-8
CDR3 protein: CASSLQGRGDSGANVLTF